The next 26 T cell receptor beta chains were all read from a single sample in a study of T cell clonality in common variable immunodeficiency. The repertoire was sequenced with immunoSEQ multiplex PCR; TCRdb's copy has only in-frame clones and lacks some. This sample shows about 28,000 clones and no singletons; about 12% rests with the ten largest. Sequencing was done on a sample of peripheral blood mononuclear cells. The receptors here all came from a person aged 18 to 70 in good health.

This clone was observed a handful of times. The CDR3 goes on 3 residues after the read ends, and that part is filled in from the germline J gene. This chain connects TRBV5-6 to TRBJ2-7, with a weak D call TRBD1 (6 bases). V was shortened by 1 base and J by 2 bases, with 10 bases between the two germline ends. The germline CDR1 and CDR2 sequences are SGHDT and YYEEEE. This CDR3 contains 14 residues. The CDR3 bases that were read are TGTGCCAGCAGCTTGAGGGGACACCCCTACGAG. It specifies CASSLRGHPYE. The CDR3 in full is CASSLRGHPYEQYF. The whole variable domain, remainder taken from reference TRBV5-6 and TRBJ2-7, is DAGVTQSPTHLIKTRGQQVTLRCSPKSGHDTVSWYQQALGQGPQFIFQYYEEEERQRGNFPDRFSGHQFPNYSSELNVNALLLGDSALYLCASSLRGHPYEQYFGPGTRLTVT.

This clone was observed at least ten times. Read coverage stops 3 residues before the CDR3 terminus; the germline J gene supplies the remainder. The chain is built from TRBV5-1 and TRBJ1-1; D is unclear. Trimming removed 0 bases at V and 2 bases at J, with 20 bases between. From germline, CDR1 is SGHRS and CDR2 YFSETQ. This CDR3 contains 18 residues. The part of the CDR3 DNA that was read is TGCGCCAGCAGCTTGGGGGCCATCCGACGCGCGATTAACACTGAA. The encoded protein is CASSLGAIRRAINTE. The entire CDR3 reads CASSLGAIRRAINTEAFF.

This clone was picked up many times. Read coverage stops 3 residues before the CDR3 terminus; the germline J gene supplies the remainder. The rearrangement joins TRBV7-9 to TRBJ2-7; D might be TRBD2 (5 bases). The CDR3 length is 14 residues. V dropped 5 bases and J dropped 4 bases, with 15 bases sitting between them. CDR1 and CDR2 (germline): SEHNR, FQNEAQ (reference sequence). Incomplete CDR3 DNA: TGTGCCAGCAGCCCACGGGGAGTGCCTTACGAG. This codes for CASSPRGVPYE. The full CDR3 sequence reads CASSPRGVPYEQYF. Based on the CDR3 plus reference TRBV7-9 and TRBJ2-7, the full variable domain is DTGVSQNPRHKITKRGQNVTFRCDPISEHNRLYWYRQTLGQGPEFLTYFQNEAQLEKSRLLSDRFSAERPKGSFSTLEIQRTEQGDSAMYLCASSPRGVPYEQYFGPGTRLTVT.

This clone was counted at least ten times. Read data end 3 residues before the CDR3 end; the end is taken from the germline J gene. This sequence joins TRBV20-1 and TRBJ1-1, with 11 bases matching TRBD1. CDR1 is DFQATT and CDR2 is SNEGSKA in the germline V gene (reference sequence). CDR3 length: 17 amino acids. Trimming removed 2 bases from V and 1 base from J; junction bases left unmatched: 9. The CDR3 protein is CSARKRGQGVKNTEAFF. CDR3 DNA, as far as it was read: TGCAGTGCTAGAAAGCGGGGACAGGGGGTCAAGAACACTGAA.

This clone was seen many times. The read ends 3 residues early relative to the CDR3; the germline J gene fills the gap. This sequence joins TRBV2 and TRBJ2-2, with 10 bases identical to TRBD2. Losses at the gene ends were 2 bases for V and 4 bases for J; bases not matched to a gene: 4. Germline lookup yields CDR1 SNHLY and CDR2 FYNNEI. The CDR3 is 16 residues long. The CDR3 region is CASSEPTSGVTGELFF. The part of the CDR3 DNA that was read is TGTGCCAGCAGTGAACCAACTAGCGGGGTCACCGGGGAG.

This clone has a handful of counts. The read gets to within 3 residues of the CDR3 end, and the germline J gene fills in the rest. The chain joins TRBV11-2 to TRBJ1-1; no definite D call. V dropped 5 bases and J dropped 5 bases, with 6 bases sitting between them. Germline values: CDR1 SGHAT, CDR2 FQNNGV. This CDR3 spans 11 amino acids. The covered CDR3 bases are TGTGCCAGCAGCCGCGGTACTGAA. The encoded protein is CASSRGTE. The entire CDR3 reads CASSRGTEAFF.

This clone was found many times. The read gets to within 3 residues of the CDR3 end, and the germline J gene fills in the rest. The rearrangement uses TRBV7-6 and TRBJ2-7; possible D gene TRBD2, 6 bases. Germline V gene data show CDR1 as SGHVS and CDR2 as FNYEAQ. Trimming removed 5 bases from V and 5 bases from J, with 16 bases in between. The CDR3 is made up of 14 amino acids. This chain's CDR3 is CASSPWGVINEQYF. The CDR3 DNA, read in part, is TGTGCCAGCAGCCCCTGGGGGGTTATCAACGAG.

CDR3 loop: CASSLDRAGNTIYF. The DNA read from the CDR3 is TGTGCCAGCAGCTTAGACAGGGCTGGAAACACC. This sequence joins TRBV7-9 and TRBJ1-3, with TRBD1 as a possible D gene (6 bases). The CDR3 goes on 3 residues after the read ends, and that part is filled in from the germline J gene. CDR1 and CDR2 (germline): SEHNR, FQNEAQ (reference sequence). This CDR3 is built from 14 residues. V lost 1 base to trimming and J lost 2 bases, with 6 bases between them. Supplemented by reference TRBV7-9 and TRBJ1-3, the full variable domain reads DTGVSQNPRHKITKRGQNVTFRCDPISEHNRLYWYRQTLGQGPEFLTYFQNEAQLEKSRLLSDRFSAERPKGSFSTLEIQRTEQGDSAMYLCASSLDRAGNTIYFGEGSWLTVV.

This clone showed up many times. The read finishes 3 residues shy of the CDR3 end, and the germline J gene is used to complete it. V usage is TRBV5-1 and J usage is TRBJ2-7; the D gene is possibly TRBD1 (6 bases). The germline V and J ends were trimmed by 4 bases and 3 bases, with 11 bases remaining between them. Looked up from germline, CDR1 is SGHRS and CDR2 is YFSETQ. This CDR3 contains 13 residues. The CDR3 DNA, read in part, is TGCGCCAGCAGCCTCGCACAGGGCTACGAG. It is translated as CASSLAQGYE. The complete CDR3 sequence is CASSLAQGYEQYF. The full variable domain, rest sourced from reference TRBV5-1 and TRBJ2-7, is KAGVTQTPRYLIKTRGQQVTLSCSPISGHRSVSWYQQTPGQGLQFLFEYFSETQRNKGNFPGRFSGRQFSNSRSEMNVSTLELGDSALYLCASSLAQGYEQYFGPGTRLTVT.

This clone was seen many times. From the germline J gene comes the end of the CDR3, since the read stops 3 residues before it. The rearrangement joins TRBV2 to TRBJ1-1; D is perhaps TRBD1 (6 bases). The CDR3 runs to 15 residues. Germline V gene data show CDR1 as SNHLY and CDR2 as FYNNEI. Trimming pared 7 bases from V and 3 bases from J, leaving 18 bases between. The DNA read from the CDR3 is TGTGCCAGCACCCTTCCGGGACATCTTCACACTGAA. It codes for CASTLPGHLHTE. The entire CDR3 reads CASTLPGHLHTEAFF.

In its sample, this clone was seen many times. The same CDR3 is also encoded by other DNA sequences in this sample. CDR3 DNA, as far as it was read: TGTGCCAGCAGTGGGACAGGGAATAATTATGGC. Amino acids: CASSGTGNNYG. The CDR3 in full is CASSGTGNNYGYTF. V usage is TRBV6-1 and J usage is TRBJ1-2, with 8 bases identical to TRBD1. Read sequence stops 3 residues before the CDR3 end, and the germline J gene provides the missing end. Germline V gives CDR1 MNHNS, CDR2 SASEGT. CDR3 length equals 14 residues. V gave up 4 bases and J gave up 5 bases; unmatched junction bases: 6.

This clone came up many times. The CDR3 goes on 3 residues after the read ends, and that part is filled in from the germline J gene. The chain links TRBV5-6 to TRBJ1-5; 8 nucleotides agree with TRBD1. The junction had 4 bases not matched to a gene; V was cut back by 1 base and J by 7 bases. The CDR3 length is 14 residues. From germline, CDR1 is SGHDT and CDR2 YYEEEE. This CDR3 reads CASSLWTGSQPQHF. The sequenced part of the CDR3 DNA is TGTGCCAGCAGCTTGTGGACAGGGTCCCAGCCC.

Concerning this clone: The CDR3 is cut off 3 residues early in the read; its end comes from the germline J gene. The chain has TRBV29-1 and TRBJ2-7; 7 positions agree with TRBD1. With V trimmed by 6 bases and J by 0 bases, 2 bases remained unmatched. The CDR3 consists of 12 residues. Germline lookup yields CDR1 SQVTM and CDR2 ANQGSEA. Incomplete CDR3 DNA: TGCAGCGTGGGGGACAGCTCCTACGAG. Its translation is CSVGDSSYE. The full CDR3 reads CSVGDSSYEQYF.

This clone was observed at least ten times. The CDR3 is cut off 3 residues early in the read; its end comes from the germline J gene. The V gene is TRBV28, the J gene TRBJ1-2; 9 bases map to TRBD1. Germline V gene sequence: CDR1 MDHEN, CDR2 SYDVKM. The ends lost 7 bases at V and 5 bases at J; junction bases unmatched: 2. This CDR3 spans 12 amino acids. The CDR3 DNA, read in part, is TGTGCCAGCACCGGACAGGGGTATGGC. This encodes CASTGQGYG. The full CDR3 protein reads CASTGQGYGYTF.

This clone showed up many times. The CDR3 extends 3 residues past the end of the read, so its final part is completed from the germline J gene. This chain links TRBV28 with TRBJ2-3; D remains unclear. Germline CDR1 is MDHEN and CDR2 is SYDVKM. V gave up 10 bases and J gave up 2 bases, with 13 bases separating them. The CDR3 covers 13 residues. The CDR3 DNA, read in part, is TGTGCCACTAAATCAGGCTACACAGATACG. Residues: CATKSGYTDT. The whole CDR3 protein is CATKSGYTDTQYF.

This clone appeared many times. Read sequence stops 3 residues before the CDR3 end, and the germline J gene provides the missing end. The rearrangement uses TRBV4-2 and TRBJ2-7; unclear D gene. CDR3 length: 16 residues. Germline V CDR1 and CDR2: LGHNA, YNFKEQ. V lost 0 bases and J lost 0, with 12 bases in between. The CDR3 bases that were read are TGTGCCAGCAGCCAAGATCAGGCCACGATCTCCTACGAG. This codes for CASSQDQATISYE. The CDR3, in full, reads CASSQDQATISYEQYF.

This clone was seen at least ten times. The read is 3 residues too short to cover the CDR3 end, so that end is filled in from the germline J gene. The gene calls are TRBV5-1 and TRBJ1-2; 7 bases map to TRBD1. Trimming cost V 4 bases and J 6 bases; bases outside gene matches: 12. The CDR3 is 15 amino acids. CDR1 is SGHRS, CDR2 YFSETQ, per germline. CDR3: CASSSRDRDPNGYTF. The CDR3 bases that were read are TGCGCCAGCAGCAGTCGCGACAGGGATCCAAATGGC.

This clone was counted at least ten times. Coverage ceases 3 residues before the CDR3 finishes, and the germline J gene fills in the end. The chain links TRBV5-1 to TRBJ2-3; 7 nucleotides line up with TRBD1. Germline trimming cut 4 bases from V and 2 bases from J; bases unmatched to any gene: 4. Germline V gene data show CDR1 as SGHRS and CDR2 as YFSETQ. The CDR3 is made up of 14 amino acids. The CDR3 loop reads CASSLQGTTDTQYF. The DNA read from the CDR3 is TGCGCCAGCAGCCTACAGGGGACCACAGATACG.

This clone was recorded a few times. The CDR3: CSAPTPTGFKYEQYF. Incomplete CDR3 DNA: TGCAGTGCCCCGACCCCGACGGGTTTTAAATACGAG. The chain carries TRBV20-1 and TRBJ2-7, with D hard to call. The read terminates 3 residues ahead of where the CDR3 ends, so the germline J gene completes it. Germline assignment: CDR1 DFQATT and CDR2 SNEGSKA (reference sequence). This CDR3 has 15 amino acids. Deletions cut 6 bases from V and 4 bases from J, with 22 bases between.

At least ten counts were recorded for this clone. The read comes to an end 3 residues before the CDR3 does, leaving the germline J gene to fill in the end. The chain uses TRBV5-4 and TRBJ2-5; the match to TRBD2 covers 10 bases. Germline CDR1 is SGHNT and CDR2 is YYREEE (reference sequence). This CDR3 region has 16 residues. Trimming removed 2 bases from V and 3 bases from J; junction bases left unmatched: 7. The CDR3 region is CASSFQDLAGEETQYF. CDR3 DNA (partial): TGTGCCAGCAGCTTCCAAGATCTAGCGGGGGAAGAGACC.

This clone has only a few counts. This may stem from a read error, because a much larger clone lies one nucleotide away. The CDR3 extends 3 residues past the end of the read, so its final part is completed from the germline J gene. V usage is TRBV6-1 and J usage is TRBJ1-4; D call uncertain. Per germline, CDR1 MNHNS and CDR2 SASEGT. The CDR3 spans 14 residues. The chain's CDR3 is CASSERQEIVTLFF. Incomplete CDR3 DNA: TGTGCCAGCAGTGAGCGCCAGGAAATTGTAACA.

This clone was recorded at least ten times. The chain's CDR3 is CAWRPPRWGRDGYTF. The DNA read from the CDR3 is TGTGCCTGGAGGCCCCCCCGTTGGGGGCGCGACGGC. The chain combines TRBV30 with TRBJ1-2, with D perhaps matching TRBD1 (6 bases). Read coverage stops 3 residues before the CDR3 terminus; the germline J gene supplies the remainder. The CDR3 runs 15 residues. CDR1 and CDR2 from the germline V gene are GTSNPN and SVGIG (reference sequence).

This clone was counted at least ten times. Coverage ceases 3 residues before the CDR3 finishes, and the germline J gene fills in the end. J is TRBJ1-1 and V is TRBV23-1; 8 nucleotides align to TRBD1. TRBV23-1 is an open reading frame, and its role is uncertain. J gave up 3 bases and V 4 bases, and 19 bases lay outside the gene matches. The CDR3 spans 19 residues. Here the CDR3 reads CASSRYLPGQDDMDTEAFF. Incomplete CDR3 DNA: TGCGCCAGCAGTCGCTACCTTCCGGGACAGGACGACATGGACACTGAA.

This clone came up many times. The read terminates 3 residues before the CDR3 end, so the remaining end is supplied by the germline J gene. The chain carries TRBV9 and TRBJ2-5; TRBD2 matches 10 bases. This CDR3 contains 18 residues. Looked up from germline, CDR1 is SGDLS and CDR2 is YYNGEE. With V trimmed by 0 bases and J by 2 bases, 10 bases remained unmatched. This CDR3 reads CASSVGSGGVVRQETQYF. Partial CDR3 DNA: TGTGCCAGCAGCGTAGGGAGCGGGGGGGTGGTTCGTCAAGAGACC.

Concerning this clone itself: The read halts 3 residues ahead of the CDR3 end, with the missing end drawn from the germline J gene. V and J are TRBV20-1 and TRBJ1-5; TRBD1 agrees at 9 bases. Germline CDR1 reads DFQATT; CDR2 reads SNEGSKA (reference sequence). The CDR3 extends over 17 amino acids. Unmatched junction bases numbered 7, after V lost 1 base and J lost 0 bases. CDR3 residues: CSARVRRGQGSNQPQHF. The sequenced CDR3 bases are TGCAGTGCTAGAGTAAGGAGGGGACAGGGTAGCAATCAGCCC.

Many counts were recorded for this clone. The read comes to an end 3 residues before the CDR3 does, leaving the germline J gene to fill in the end. The gene calls are TRBV28 and TRBJ2-1; 8 nucleotides match TRBD1. Per germline, CDR1 MDHEN and CDR2 SYDVKM. The CDR3 is made up of 16 amino acids. V was pared by 5 bases and J by 2 bases, with 8 bases of the junction left unmatched. CDR3 sequence: CASSPRQGMTYNEQFF. The sequenced part of the CDR3 DNA is TGTGCCAGCAGTCCCCGACAGGGGATGACCTACAATGAG.